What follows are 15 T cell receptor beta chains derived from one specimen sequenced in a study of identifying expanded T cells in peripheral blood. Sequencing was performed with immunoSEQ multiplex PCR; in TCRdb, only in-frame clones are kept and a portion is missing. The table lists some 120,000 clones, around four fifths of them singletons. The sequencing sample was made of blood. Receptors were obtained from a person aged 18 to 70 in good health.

The CDR3 coding sequence is TGCGCCAGCAGTGAGAATCGGGGATTGCGGAAAGCTTTCTTT. Amino acid sequence: CASSENRGLRKAFF. The chain recombines TRBV10-1 with TRBJ1-1, with no clear D. Trimming shortened V by 2 bases and J by 9 bases, and 16 bases separated the two germline ends. The germline gives CDR1 WNHNN, CDR2 SYGVQD (reference sequence). This CDR3 has 14 amino acids.

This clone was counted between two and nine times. CDR3 in DNA: TGTGCCAGCAGCTTAGCGGCAGCTAACAATGAGCAGTTCTTC. This gives the protein CASSLAAANNEQFF. The V and J genes are TRBV7-6 and TRBJ2-1; D uncertain. Germline CDR1 is SGHVS and CDR2 is FNYEAQ. The germline V and J ends were trimmed by 0 bases and 5 bases, with 8 bases remaining between them. The CDR3 length is 14 residues.

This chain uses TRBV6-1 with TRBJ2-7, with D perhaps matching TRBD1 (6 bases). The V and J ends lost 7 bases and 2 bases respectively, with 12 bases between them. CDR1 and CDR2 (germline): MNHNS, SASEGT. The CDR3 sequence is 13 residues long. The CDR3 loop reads CASTGTPAYEQYF. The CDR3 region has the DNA TGTGCCAGCACCGGGACACCTGCCTACGAGCAGTACTTC.

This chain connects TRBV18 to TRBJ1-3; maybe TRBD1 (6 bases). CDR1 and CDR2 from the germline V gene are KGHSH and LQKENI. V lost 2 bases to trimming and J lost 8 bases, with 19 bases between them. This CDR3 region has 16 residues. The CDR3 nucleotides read TGTGCCAGCTCACCAGGGTCGCTCTCCAGGGGTCACACCATATATTTT. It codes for CASSPGSLSRGHTIYF.

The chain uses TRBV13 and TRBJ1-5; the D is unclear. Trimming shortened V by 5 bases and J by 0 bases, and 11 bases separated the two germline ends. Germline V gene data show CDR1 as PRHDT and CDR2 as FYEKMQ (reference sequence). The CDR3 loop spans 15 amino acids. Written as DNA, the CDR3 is TGTGCCAGCAGCGCTGAACCTCTTAGCAATCAGCCCCAGCATTTT. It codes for CASSAEPLSNQPQHF.

CDR3 in DNA: TGTGCCAGTAGTATCGCTCCGACAGGGAGGGCGGATGGCTACACCTTC. The encoded protein is CASSIAPTGRADGYTF. The rearrangement uses TRBV19 and TRBJ1-2; TRBD1 aligns across 7 bases. The CDR3 extends over 16 amino acids. Germline CDR1 and CDR2: LNHDA and SQIVND (reference sequence). Trimming removed 3 bases from V and 6 bases from J; junction bases left unmatched: 13.

CDR3 in DNA: TGTGCCAGCAGAGGCCACGGGGTCGGCTACACCTTC. Its translation: CASRGHGVGYTF. This chain connects TRBV9 to TRBJ1-2, with unresolved D. Trimming removed 5 bases from V and 8 bases from J, with 13 bases in between. CDR3 length equals 12 residues. Per the germline V gene, CDR1 is SGDLS and CDR2 is YYNGEE.

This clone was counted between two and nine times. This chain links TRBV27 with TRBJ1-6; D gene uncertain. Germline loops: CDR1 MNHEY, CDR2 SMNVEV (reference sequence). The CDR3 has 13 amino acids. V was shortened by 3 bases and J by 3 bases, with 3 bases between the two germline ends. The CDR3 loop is CASSFFYNSPLHF. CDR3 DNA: TGTGCCAGCAGTTTCTTCTATAATTCACCCCTCCACTTT.

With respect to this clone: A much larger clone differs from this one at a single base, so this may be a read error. For the CDR3, the DNA is TGTGCCAGCACCAGCTCTGGAAACACCATATATTTT. It specifies CASTSSGNTIYF. V and J are TRBV7-6 and TRBJ1-3; D is ambiguous. The V end lost 7 bases, the J end lost 0 bases, and 4 bases lay between the germline ends. Germline CDR1 reads SGHVS; CDR2 reads FNYEAQ. The CDR3 contains 12 residues.

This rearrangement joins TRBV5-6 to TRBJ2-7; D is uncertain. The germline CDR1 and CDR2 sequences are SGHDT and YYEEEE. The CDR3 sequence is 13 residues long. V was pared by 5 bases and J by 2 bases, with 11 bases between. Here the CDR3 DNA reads TGTGCCAGCAGTACCGACACGACCTACGAGCAGTACTTC. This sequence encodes CASSTDTTYEQYF.

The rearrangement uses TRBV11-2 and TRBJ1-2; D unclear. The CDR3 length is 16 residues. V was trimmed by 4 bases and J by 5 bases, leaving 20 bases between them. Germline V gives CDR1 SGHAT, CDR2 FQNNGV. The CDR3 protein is CASSSPRNGGLYGYTF. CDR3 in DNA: TGTGCCAGCAGCTCGCCCCGAAATGGAGGACTATATGGCTACACCTTC.

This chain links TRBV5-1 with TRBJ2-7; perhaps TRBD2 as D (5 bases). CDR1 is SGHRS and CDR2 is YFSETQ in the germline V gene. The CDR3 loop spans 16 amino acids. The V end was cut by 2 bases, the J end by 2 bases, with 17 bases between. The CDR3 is CASSFPEEGPTYEQYF. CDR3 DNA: TGCGCCAGCAGCTTCCCGGAGGAAGGGCCCACCTACGAGCAGTACTTC.

The CDR3 region is CASSPGATENTEAFF. The CDR3 region has the DNA TGTGCCAGCTCACCAGGGGCGACAGAGAACACTGAAGCTTTCTTT. The chain links TRBV18 to TRBJ1-1, with D perhaps TRBD1 (5 bases). V was shortened by 2 bases and J by 1 base, with 11 bases between the two germline ends. The CDR3 is 15 residues long. Germline CDR1 KGHSH, CDR2 LQKENI.

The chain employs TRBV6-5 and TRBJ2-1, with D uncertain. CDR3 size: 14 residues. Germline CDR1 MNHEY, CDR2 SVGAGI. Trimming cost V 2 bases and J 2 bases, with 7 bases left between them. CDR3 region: CASSYGPTYNEQFF. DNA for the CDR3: TGTGCCAGCAGTTACGGTCCAACCTACAATGAGCAGTTCTTC.

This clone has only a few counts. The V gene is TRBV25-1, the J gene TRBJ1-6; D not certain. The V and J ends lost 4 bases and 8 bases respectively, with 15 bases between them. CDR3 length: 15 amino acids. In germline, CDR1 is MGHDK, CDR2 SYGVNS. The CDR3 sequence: CASSVYAGGDSPLHF. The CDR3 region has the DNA TGTGCCAGCAGTGTGTATGCAGGCGGGGATTCACCCCTCCACTTT.